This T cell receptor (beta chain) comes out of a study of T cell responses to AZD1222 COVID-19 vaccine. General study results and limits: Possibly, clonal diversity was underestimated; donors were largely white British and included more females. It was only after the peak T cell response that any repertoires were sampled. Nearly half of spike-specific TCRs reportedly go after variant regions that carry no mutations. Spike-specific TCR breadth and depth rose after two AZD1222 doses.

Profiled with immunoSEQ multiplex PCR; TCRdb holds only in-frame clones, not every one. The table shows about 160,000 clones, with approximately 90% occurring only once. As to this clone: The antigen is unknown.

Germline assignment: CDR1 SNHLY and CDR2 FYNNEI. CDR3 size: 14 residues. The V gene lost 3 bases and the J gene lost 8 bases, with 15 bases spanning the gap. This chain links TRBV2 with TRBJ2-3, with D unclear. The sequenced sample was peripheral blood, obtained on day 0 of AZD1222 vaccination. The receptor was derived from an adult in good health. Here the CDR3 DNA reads TGTGCCAGCAGTGATAAACAGTCTTTCGGTACGCAGTATTTT. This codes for CASSDKQSFGTQYF.